The rows below give T cell receptor beta chains drawn from one sample of a study of T-cell memory formation after mild COVID-19. TCRdb reprocessed the 5' RACE reads with MiXCR, giving one entry per CDR3 protein. This sample carries approximately 440,000 distinct CDR3 sequences, 20% of them seen once, and the ten largest clones take roughly 8%. The sequenced sample consisted of PBMCs or a T cell subset sorted from them (not recorded which). The receptors come from an adult woman who had mild COVID-19 (a few samples of this study predate the infection). Cell type and time point are not known. Both conserved end residues are part of each CDR3. The D gene is left open where the match is weak. The listing skips clone size in some rows; elsewhere it reads once, few, many or a size class.

d_gene | j_gene | abundance | v_gene | CDR3aa | CDR3nt
TRBD2 | TRBJ2-5 | . | TRBV4-1 | CASSQISILPRTSGKETQYF | TGCGCCAGCAGCCAAATCTCAATTTTACCAAGGACTAGCGGCAAAGAGACCCAGTACTTC
TRBD1 | TRBJ2-2 | . | TRBV12-3/TRBV12-4 | CASSLSGTGITGELFF | TGTGCCAGCAGTTTATCTGGGACAGGGATTACCGGGGAGCTGTTTTTT
. | TRBJ2-5 | once | TRBV7-8 | CASSSFRRETQYF | TGTGCCAGCAGCTCATTCAGGCGGGAGACCCAGTACTTC
. | TRBJ2-6 | . | TRBV25-1 | CASSEFGVTGANVLTF | TGTGCCAGCAGTGAATTCGGGGTCACTGGGGCCAACGTCCTGACTTTC
TRBD2 | TRBJ2-1 | few | TRBV7-9 | CASTHRGDYNEQFF | TGTGCCAGCACCCACCGGGGGGACTACAATGAGCAGTTCTTC
. | TRBJ2-3 | . | TRBV7-9 | CASSSRDGFKDTQYF | TGTGCCAGCAGCTCCCGGGACGGCTTCAAAGATACGCAGTATTTT
TRBD2 | TRBJ2-3 | . | TRBV4-2 | CASTKQAGGGTDTQYF | TGTGCCAGCACCAAACAAGCGGGAGGGGGCACAGATACGCAGTATTTT
. | TRBJ1-5 | . | TRBV14 | CASSQGGYQPQHF | TGTGCCAGCAGCCAAGGGGGATACCAGCCCCAGCATTTT
. | TRBJ2-3 | few | TRBV3-1 | CASSQQHGGDTQYF | TGTGCCAGCAGCCAACAACACGGGGGAGATACGCAGTATTTT
TRBD1 | TRBJ2-3 | few | TRBV7-9 | CASSSTRTGVTDTQYF | TGTGCCAGCAGCTCAACCCGGACAGGGGTCACAGATACGCAGTATTTT
. | TRBJ1-6 | . | TRBV30 | CAWSVDSTNSPLHF | TGTGCCTGGAGCGTGGACAGCACCAATTCACCCCTCCACTTT
. | TRBJ1-5 | . | TRBV20-1 | CSASEEPSNQPQHF | TGCAGTGCTAGTGAGGAACCTAGCAATCAGCCCCAGCATTTT
. | TRBJ2-2 | . | TRBV24-1 | CATSPKLQPGELFF | TGTGCCACCAGTCCGAAACTACAGCCCGGGGAGCTGTTTTTT
. | TRBJ2-2 | . | TRBV7-2 | CASSPRKGSTTGELFF | TGTGCCAGCAGCCCTAGGAAAGGGTCGACCACCGGGGAGCTGTTTTTT
. | TRBJ2-1 | many | TRBV14 | CASSQGTSYNEQFF | TGTGCCAGCAGCCAGGGAACGAGCTACAATGAGCAGTTCTTC
. | TRBJ2-7 | few | TRBV11-2 | CASSHLPTLRSYEQYF | TGTGCCAGCAGCCACCTCCCAACACTTAGATCCTACGAGCAGTACTTC
. | TRBJ2-3 | . | TRBV5-1 | CASRTAWITDTQYF | TGCGCCAGCAGAACGGCCTGGATCACAGATACGCAGTATTTT
. | TRBJ1-5 | . | TRBV9 | CASSGGTGLNQPQHF | TGTGCCAGCAGCGGGGGTACAGGGCTCAATCAGCCCCAGCATTTT
TRBD2 | TRBJ2-3 | . | TRBV6-5 | CASSTPTSGRSTDTQYF | TGTGCCAGCAGTACCCCCACTAGCGGCAGGAGCACAGATACGCAGTATTTT
TRBD1 | TRBJ2-7 | many | TRBV7-6 | CASSLEGQAYYEQYF | TGTGCCAGCAGCTTAGAAGGACAGGCGTACTACGAGCAGTACTTC
TRBD2 | TRBJ2-1 | . | TRBV4-1 | CASSQEGLAIGNEQFF | TGCGCCAGCAGCCAAGAAGGACTAGCAATAGGTAATGAGCAGTTCTTC
. | TRBJ2-1 | few | TRBV7-3 | CASSLREDRGNEQFF | TGTGCCAGCAGCTTAAGGGAGGACAGAGGCAATGAGCAGTTCTTC
. | TRBJ2-3 | . | TRBV6-4 | CASSYSGTDTQYF | TGTGCCAGCAGCTATTCCGGCACAGATACGCAGTATTTT
. | TRBJ1-4 | . | TRBV19 | CASSSRDGNEKLFF | TGTGCCAGTAGTTCCCGGGACGGGAATGAAAAACTGTTTTTT
. | TRBJ1-3 | many | TRBV7-2 | CASSLAGLHSGNTIYF | TGTGCCAGCAGCTTAGCGGGGCTTCACTCTGGAAACACCATATATTTT
TRBD1 | TRBJ2-7 | . | TRBV29-1 | CSVEAQGNSYEQYF | TGCAGCGTTGAAGCACAGGGGAACTCCTACGAGCAGTACTTC
. | TRBJ1-2 | . | TRBV18 | CASSPLRDNPYTF | TGTGCCAGCTCACCCTTAAGGGACAACCCCTACACCTTC
. | TRBJ2-7 | few | TRBV5-1 | CASSLHDSSYEQYF | TGCGCCAGCAGCTTGCACGACAGTTCCTACGAGCAGTACTTC
TRBD1 | TRBJ1-2 | . | TRBV25-1 | CASSGGTAYGYTF | TGTGCCAGCAGTGGAGGGACAGCCTATGGCTACACCTTC
. | TRBJ2-3 | . | TRBV11-2 | CASSPSNTQYF | TGTGCCAGCAGCCCATCAAATACGCAGTATTTT
TRBD2 | TRBJ2-7 | few | TRBV4-3 | CASSQDATSGSYEQYF | TGCGCCAGCAGCCAAGACGCGACTAGCGGGAGTTACGAGCAGTACTTC
. | TRBJ1-5 | few | TRBV19 | CASSIDSRNQPQHF | TGTGCCAGTAGTATAGACAGCCGGAATCAGCCCCAGCATTTT
. | TRBJ1-2 | few | TRBV5-1 | CASSLADKNYGYTF | TGCGCCAGCAGCTTGGCCGACAAAAACTATGGCTACACCTTC
. | TRBJ2-1 | . | TRBV5-1 | CASSPDGEQFF | TGCGCCAGCAGCCCGGATGGTGAGCAGTTCTTC
TRBD2 | TRBJ2-3 | . | TRBV7-9 | CASSLVGLAGGMGTDTQYF | TGTGCCAGCAGCTTAGTTGGTCTAGCGGGGGGTATGGGCACAGATACGCAGTATTTT
TRBD2 | TRBJ2-7 | few | TRBV12-3/TRBV12-4 | CASSLGLAGGAEQYF | TGTGCCAGCAGTTTAGGGCTAGCGGGAGGCGCCGAGCAGTACTTC
. | TRBJ2-5 | . | TRBV29-1 | CSVGWRRETQYF | TGCAGCGTTGGTTGGCGACGGGAGACCCAGTACTTC
. | TRBJ1-5 | few | TRBV20-1 | CSASGGFSNQPQHF | TGCAGTGCTAGCGGTGGGTTCAGCAATCAGCCCCAGCATTTT
. | TRBJ2-7 | . | TRBV10-3 | CAIRRGGGPSGEQYF | TGTGCCATCAGGAGGGGAGGCGGTCCCAGCGGCGAGCAGTACTTC
TRBD2 | TRBJ2-1 | many | TRBV4-1 | CASSHPGLAGGPDYNEQFF | TGCGCCAGCAGCCACCCGGGACTAGCGGGGGGGCCGGATTACAATGAGCAGTTCTTC
. | TRBJ2-7 | few | TRBV4-1 | CASSQLGTRDSGQYF | TGCGCCAGCAGCCAATTAGGGACACGGGACTCGGGACAGTACTTC
. | TRBJ1-2 | . | TRBV12-3/TRBV12-4 | CASSFNPEGDYTF | TGTGCCAGCAGTTTCAACCCTGAGGGGGACTACACCTTC
. | TRBJ2-1 | . | TRBV20-1 | CSASGGRTTNEQFF | TGCAGTGCTAGTGGGGGGCGGACTACCAATGAGCAGTTCTTC
. | TRBJ2-3 | . | TRBV7-9 | CASSPQPLRGSTDTQYF | TGTGCCAGCAGCCCGCAGCCCCTTCGGGGGAGCACAGATACGCAGTATTTT
. | TRBJ2-3 | few | TRBV18 | CASSPPRARDTQYF | TGTGCCAGCTCACCACCTAGGGCCCGAGATACGCAGTATTTT
. | TRBJ1-1 | . | TRBV7-2 | CASSLIGPVGLIEAFF | TGTGCCAGCAGCTTAATAGGGCCCGTTGGCCTGATCGAAGCTTTCTTT
. | TRBJ2-2 | . | TRBV4-1 | CASRRTRDRHRELFF | TGCGCCAGCAGACGAACTAGAGACCGTCACCGGGAGCTGTTTTTT
. | TRBJ2-3 | few | TRBV7-2 | CASSLDISRQLLNRDTQYF | TGTGCCAGCAGCTTAGACATCTCCCGTCAGTTACTGAACCGAGATACGCAGTATTTT
TRBD2 | TRBJ2-3 | . | TRBV4-2 | CASSQFSGGAADTQYF | TGTGCCAGCAGCCAGTTCAGCGGGGGGGCCGCAGATACGCAGTATTTT
. | TRBJ2-1 | . | TRBV7-3 | CASSSGQSLDEQFF | TGTGCCAGCAGCTCCGGACAGTCTTTGGATGAGCAGTTCTTC
. | TRBJ2-7 | many | TRBV7-2 | CASSSGPSYEQYF | TGTGCCAGCAGTTCGGGACCCTCCTACGAGCAGTACTTC
. | TRBJ1-2 | many | TRBV20-1 | CSTGENYGYTF | TGCAGTACAGGAGAAAACTATGGCTACACCTTC
TRBD2 | TRBJ2-7 | few | TRBV7-8 | CASSLASGRGSREQYF | TGTGCCAGCAGCTTGGCTAGCGGGAGAGGGAGTCGCGAGCAGTACTTC
. | TRBJ2-3 | few | TRBV7-2 | CASSLGGITTDTQYF | TGTGCCAGCAGCTTAGGCGGGATCACCACAGATACGCAGTATTTT
. | TRBJ2-5 | few | TRBV29-1 | CSVDAGPLETQYF | TGCAGCGTTGATGCCGGACCCCTAGAGACCCAGTACTTC
. | TRBJ1-2 | many | TRBV5-1 | CASSLDSNYGYTF | TGCGCCAGCAGCTTGGATAGCAACTATGGCTACACCTTC
TRBD1 | TRBJ1-2 | few | TRBV29-1 | CSVGQGGDYGYTF | TGCAGCGTCGGACAGGGGGGAGACTATGGCTACACCTTC
. | TRBJ1-5 | . | TRBV10-3 | CAISAGGVSQDQPQHF | TGTGCCATCAGTGCTGGAGGGGTCAGTCAAGATCAGCCCCAGCATTTT
. | TRBJ2-7 | few | TRBV20-1 | CSARVWRGSYEQYF | TGCAGTGCTCGGGTCTGGCGGGGCTCCTACGAGCAGTACTTC